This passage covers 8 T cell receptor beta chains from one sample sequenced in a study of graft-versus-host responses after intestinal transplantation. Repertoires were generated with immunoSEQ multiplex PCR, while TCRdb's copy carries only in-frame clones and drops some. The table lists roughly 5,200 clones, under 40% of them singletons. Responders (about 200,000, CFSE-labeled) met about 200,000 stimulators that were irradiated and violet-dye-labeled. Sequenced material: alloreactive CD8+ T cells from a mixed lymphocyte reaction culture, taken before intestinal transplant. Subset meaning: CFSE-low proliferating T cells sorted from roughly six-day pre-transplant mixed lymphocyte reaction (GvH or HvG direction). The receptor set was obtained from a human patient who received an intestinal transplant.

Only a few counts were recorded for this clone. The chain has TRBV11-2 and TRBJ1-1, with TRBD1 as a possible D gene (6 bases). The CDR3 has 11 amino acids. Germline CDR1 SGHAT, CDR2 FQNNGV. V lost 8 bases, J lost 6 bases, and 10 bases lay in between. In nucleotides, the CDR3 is TGTGCCAGCCATAACAGGGCTGAAGCTTTCTTT. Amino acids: CASHNRAEAFF.

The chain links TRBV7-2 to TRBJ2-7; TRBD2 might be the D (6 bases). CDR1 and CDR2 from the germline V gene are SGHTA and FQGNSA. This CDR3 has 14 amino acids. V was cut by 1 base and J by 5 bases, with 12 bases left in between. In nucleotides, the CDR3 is TGTGCCAGCAGCTTAGTAGGCGGGGCGGACGAGCAGTACTTC. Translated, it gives CASSLVGGADEQYF.

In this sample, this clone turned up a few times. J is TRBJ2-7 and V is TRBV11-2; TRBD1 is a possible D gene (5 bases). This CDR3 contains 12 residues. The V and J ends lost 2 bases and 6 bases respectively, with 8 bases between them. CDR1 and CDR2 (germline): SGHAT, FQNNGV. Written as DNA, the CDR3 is TGTGCCAGCAGCTTATCGGACACCGAGCAGTACTTC. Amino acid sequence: CASSLSDTEQYF.

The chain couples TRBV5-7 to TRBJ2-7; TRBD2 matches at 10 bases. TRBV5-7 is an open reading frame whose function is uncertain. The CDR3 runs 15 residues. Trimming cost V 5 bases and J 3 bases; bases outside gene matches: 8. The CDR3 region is CASSEPGLAVYEQYF. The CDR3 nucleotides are TGTGCCAGCAGTGAACCTGGACTAGCGGTCTACGAGCAGTACTTC.

CDR3 region: CASSPAPGQGIIYEQYF. The CDR3 bases are TGCGCCAGCAGCCCAGCCCCGGGACAGGGGATAATTTACGAGCAGTACTTC. The V gene is TRBV4-1, the J gene TRBJ2-7, with TRBD1 identical over 10 bases. With V trimmed by 4 bases and J by 4 bases, 13 bases remained unmatched. The CDR3 runs 17 residues. Germline CDR1 and CDR2: MGHRA and YSYEKL.

Here the CDR3 reads CAWSVSGAGELFF. CDR3 sequence (DNA): TGTGCCTGGAGTGTAAGCGGGGCCGGGGAGCTGTTTTTT. The genes are TRBV30 and TRBJ2-2; 7 bases align to TRBD2. CDR1 is GTSNPN, CDR2 SVGIG, per germline (reference sequence). V lost 0 bases to trimming and J lost 6 bases; unmatched junction nucleotides: 1. The CDR3 runs to 13 residues.

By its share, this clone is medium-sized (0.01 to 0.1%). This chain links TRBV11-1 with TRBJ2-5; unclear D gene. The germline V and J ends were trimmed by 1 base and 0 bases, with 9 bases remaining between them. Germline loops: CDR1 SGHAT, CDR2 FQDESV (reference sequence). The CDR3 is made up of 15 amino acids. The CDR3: CASSLGATYQETQYF. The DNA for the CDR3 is TGTGCCAGCAGCTTAGGAGCAACGTACCAAGAGACCCAGTACTTC.

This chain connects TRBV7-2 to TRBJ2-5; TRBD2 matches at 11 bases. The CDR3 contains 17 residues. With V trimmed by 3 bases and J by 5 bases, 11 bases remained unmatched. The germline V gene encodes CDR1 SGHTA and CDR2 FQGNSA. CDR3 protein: CASSFPLAGGPEETQYF. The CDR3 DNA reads TGTGCCAGCAGCTTCCCGTTAGCGGGGGGGCCTGAGGAGACCCAGTACTTC.